This T cell receptor beta chain was obtained from a study of blood T cell repertoires in COVID-19. Turning to the study itself: PBMCs, B-cell-depleted T cells, or T cells were the source of the cDNA or gDNA that made up the material.

Sequencing was performed with immunoSEQ multiplex PCR; in TCRdb, only in-frame clones are kept and a portion is missing. The table lists some 400,000 clones, about 89% of them singletons. The Seattle patients, enrolled during active infection, were followed longitudinally. This CDR3 is built from 16 residues. V dropped 3 bases and J dropped 4 bases, with 20 bases sitting between them. From germline, CDR1 is SGDLS and CDR2 YYNGEE. J is TRBJ2-7 and V is TRBV9; D is perhaps TRBD1 (5 bases). This TCR came from a woman younger than 45 with COVID-19, enrolled during active disease. Material for sequencing was peripheral blood. The CDR3 nucleotides are TGTGCCAGCAGCGATATAAACGCAGGGTTTTCGTACGAGCAGTACTTC. It encodes CASSDINAGFSYEQYF.